This note documents a single T cell receptor beta chain sequence. A second roughly 6 to 11 cycle PCR used barcoded and J-beta primers. TCRdb reanalysed the 5' RACE reads using MiXCR and keeps one entry per CDR3 protein. The sample shows some 1.8 million distinct CDR3 sequences, about two fifths of them seen only once. The data were taken from a study of blood T cells in healthy people across ages. The CDR3 contains 16 residues. V lost 5 bases to trimming and J lost 1 base; unmatched junction nucleotides: 11. The germline gives CDR1 SGHTA, CDR2 FQGNSA. The chain carries TRBV7-2 and TRBJ2-7; 7 bases line up with TRBD1. Sequenced sample: blood. The sequence came from a human donor in good health. Written as DNA, the CDR3 is TGTGCCAGCAGCGAAGTATCCGGGACAGCTTCCTACGAGCAGTACTTC. This codes for CASSEVSGTASYEQYF.